One T cell receptor beta chain is described in this entry. The trim removed 4 bases at V and 3 bases at J, leaving 6 bases unmatched. Germline CDR1 reads SGHDN; CDR2 reads FVKESK. The CDR3 has 15 amino acids. This entry is derived from a study of blood T cell repertoires in COVID-19. Overall study context: The analysed material was cDNA or gDNA that came from T cells, B-cell-depleted T cells, or PBMCs.

How the authors handled the data: Estimation of nucleated cell counts was performed using reference gene primer amplification. This table comes from immunoSEQ multiplex PCR, and its TCRdb copy is limited to in-frame clones, with some not included. V, J and clone size are taken as reported in that table, and D and trimming were inferred from the DNA itself. Among hundreds of thousands of clones listed, almost 85% were seen once. The chain combines TRBV14 with TRBJ2-7, with 10 bases that match TRBD1. Source material: peripheral blood. The receptor's source is a human donor in a cohort sampled during active COVID-19. The CDR3 DNA reads as TGTGCCAGCAGCCCGGACAGGGGGGAGGTCTACGAGCAGTACTTC. Protein sequence: CASSPDRGEVYEQYF.